This T cell receptor (beta chain) was recovered during a study of CD4 T cells in relation to SARS-CoV-2 and coronaviruses. Study in general: No peptide or an HIV-1 Nef peptide pool served as negative control.

This clone came up a few times. Its antigen is not known. Study-wide results and limits: Pre-pandemic and post-infection samples never came from the same donor.

This CDR3 contains 14 residues. Looked up from germline, CDR1 is MNHEY and CDR2 is SMNVEV (reference sequence). Trimming removed 5 bases at V and 5 bases at J, with 15 bases between. Libraries were prepared by immunoSEQ multiplex PCR; TCRdb keeps only in-frame clonotypes and omits some of them. Among under 13,000 clones listed, 80% to 90% were seen once. Before the COVID-19 pandemic, during about 2010-2018, CD4+ T cells were taken from unexposed donors. After approximately ten days of culture, CD4+ T cells were isolated. As cell numbers allowed, unexposed-donor CD4+ T cells faced SARS-CoV-2 S/N and four cold-coronavirus spikes.

The sequenced sample consisted of CD4+ T cells from PBMCs, cultured in vitro. The TCR was taken from a human donor in good health. This rearrangement joins TRBV27 to TRBJ1-2; perhaps TRBD1 as D (5 bases). Here the CDR3 reads CASSPQGPWYGYTF. In DNA form, the CDR3 reads TGTGCCAGCAGTCCCCAGGGTCCCTGGTATGGCTACACCTTC.